This TCR beta chain came from a study of T-cell memory formation after mild COVID-19. Whole-study findings and limits: Researchers found some responding clones in pre-infection memory, a sign that cross-reactive memory joined. Researchers report contracting CD4+ clones mostly in CM and EM, with CD8+ clones in EMRA.

This clonotype appeared a few times. What it binds is not known. The CDR3 is 15 amino acids. Trimming removed 0 bases at V and 0 bases at J, with 8 bases between. In germline, CDR1 is MGHRA, CDR2 YSYEKL. 5'RACE primed at constant segments yielded TCR alpha and TCR beta cDNA libraries bearing sample barcodes and UMIs. TCRdb re-called the 5' RACE reads with MiXCR, one entry per CDR3 protein. In the table there are fewer than 350,000 distinct CDR3 sequences, more than 15% of which are singletons. The chain has TRBV4-1 and TRBJ1-1, with unresolved D. The TCR originated in a man younger than 35 who had mild COVID-19 (a few samples of this study predate the infection). Cell type and time point are not known. Sequencing was done on a sample of PBMCs or a T cell subset sorted from them (not recorded which). The CDR3 DNA reads TGCGCCAGCAGCCAAGAGGGAGGGATGAACACTGAAGCTTTCTTT. Its protein is CASSQEGGMNTEAFF.